This T cell receptor (beta chain) was sequenced during a study of CD8+CD57+ T cells in acquired aplastic anemia. Study-level information: DNA recovered from sorted CD4+ and CD8+ cells had a mean of approximately 3 ug. General study findings and limits: Common to patients and controls were roughly 30 CD8+ CDR3 sequences.

For sequencing, patients were chosen who had shown expansion of CD8+CD57+ cells by flow cytometry. This clonotype was observed many times. The antigen is not known. Genomic DNA, the template, was used for profiling of the TCR beta VDJ and CDR3. TCRdb re-called the reads with MiXCR, one entry per CDR3 protein. Of 150,000 to 200,000 distinct CDR3 sequences listed, roughly 48% are singletons. Germline CDR1 MNHEY, CDR2 SMNVEV (reference sequence). The length of the CDR3 is 13 residues. V trimming: 6 bases; J trimming: 3 bases; junction bases outside the gene matches: 4. The TCR was taken from a human donor with aplastic anemia. The V gene is TRBV27, the J gene TRBJ2-7; 8 bases fit TRBD1. Sequenced material: sorted CD4+, CD8+, or CD8+CD57+ T cells (not recorded which) from PBMCs. This CDR3 reads CASSQTGVYEQYF. For the CDR3, the DNA is TGTGCCAGCAGCCAGACAGGGGTCTACGAGCAGTACTTC.